One and the same sample provided the 19 T cell receptor beta chains below, sequenced in a study of CD8 T cells in Susac syndrome (dated by TCRdb to the late 2010s). The library was built by means of the immunoSEQ multiplex PCR assay. RNA was extracted with the RNeasy kit and about 0.5 to 1 ug was reverse transcribed using random hexamers. TCRdb itself trimmed the public reads at Q25 with fastp, ran MiXCR and retained productive beta chains. Each entry is one CDR3 protein sequence, shown with its most common DNA and genes. For this sample the table gives 250,000 to 300,000 distinct CDR3 sequences, of which about 88% were detected only once. Of the sample, around 0.18% is held by the ten largest clones. The sequencing sample was made of CD8+ T cells from PBMCs. These receptors all stem from a human donor with multiple sclerosis.

The chain is built from TRBV19 and TRBJ1-5; TRBD1 is a possible D gene (6 bases). The CDR3 consists of 15 residues. The V end lost 6 bases, the J end lost 3 bases, and 15 bases lay between the germline ends. CDR1 LNHDA and CDR2 SQIVND come from the germline V gene (reference sequence). As DNA, the CDR3 is TGTGCCAGTAGGGTAGGGACACGTTCCAATCAGCCCCAGCATTTT. It translates to CASRVGTRSNQPQHF.

V usage is TRBV29-1 and J usage is TRBJ1-4; D call uncertain. Trimming left V 6 bases short and J 11 bases short, with 13 bases between. This CDR3 is 11 amino acids long. Germline V gene sequence: CDR1 SQVTM, CDR2 ANQGSEA. The DNA of the CDR3 is TGCAGCGTGGCATGGACGGATAAACTGTTTTTT. Amino acid sequence: CSVAWTDKLFF.

J is TRBJ2-1 and V is TRBV2; a possible D gene is TRBD2 (6 bases). The CDR3 covers 16 residues. CDR1 is SNHLY, CDR2 FYNNEI, per germline. V lost 3 bases and J 6 bases, leaving 18 bases between the germline ends. CDR3 sequence reads: CASSEGGIRKGNEQFF. The CDR3 nucleotides read TGTGCCAGCAGTGAGGGGGGTATCAGGAAGGGCAATGAGCAGTTCTTC.

This clonotype was counted between two and nine times. V and J are TRBV12-3 or TRBV12-4 and TRBJ2-7; unclear D gene. CDR3 length: 13 amino acids. The germline V and J ends were trimmed by 6 bases and 0 bases, with 9 bases remaining between them. Here the CDR3 DNA reads TGTGCCAGCAGCTCGAGCCCCTCCTACGAGCAGTACTTC. Amino acid sequence: CASSSSPSYEQYF.

V is TRBV12-3 or TRBV12-4 and J is TRBJ2-5, with unresolved D. With 3 bases removed from V and 4 bases from J, the gap between germline ends came to 15 bases. The CDR3 has 15 residues. CDR3 loop: CASSFLRSRAETQYF. The CDR3 DNA reads as TGTGCCAGCAGTTTTTTGAGGTCAAGGGCAGAGACCCAGTACTTC.

The chain uses TRBV9 and TRBJ2-2; possibly TRBD2 for D (6 bases). Trimming left V 0 bases short and J 7 bases short, with 16 bases between. This CDR3 is 16 amino acids long. The germline V gene has CDR1 SGDLS and CDR2 YYNGEE. The CDR3 region is CASSVGRPLGSGELFF. The CDR3 DNA reads as TGTGCCAGCAGCGTAGGCAGGCCACTCGGGAGCGGGGAGCTGTTTTTT.

The genes are TRBV7-6 and TRBJ2-5; D call uncertain. Trimming removed 2 bases at V and 5 bases at J, with 9 bases between. Per the germline V gene, CDR1 is SGHVS and CDR2 is FNYEAQ. The CDR3 has 13 residues. CDR3 nucleotides: TGTGCCAGCAGCTTAACGGGTTTGGAGACCCAGTACTTC. Its protein product is CASSLTGLETQYF.

J is TRBJ2-1 and V is TRBV3-1; D not resolved. In germline, CDR1 is LGHDT, CDR2 YNNKEL (reference sequence). This CDR3 is 15 amino acids long. Trimming pared 0 bases from V and 3 bases from J, leaving 9 bases between. CDR3 residues: CASSQDAIHYNEQFF. The CDR3 region has the DNA TGTGCCAGCAGCCAAGATGCCATTCACTACAATGAGCAGTTCTTC.

V and J are TRBV15 and TRBJ2-2; D is unresolved. The CDR3 totals 14 residues. The ends were cut back, 5 bases at V and 1 base at J, with 8 bases in the middle. Looked up from germline, CDR1 is LNHNV and CDR2 is YYDKDF (reference sequence). The CDR3: CATSLTENTGELFF. The CDR3 DNA sequence: TGTGCCACCAGCCTAACAGAGAACACCGGGGAGCTGTTTTTT.

The chain recombines TRBV19 with TRBJ1-6; no definite D call. The CDR3 consists of 16 residues. The V and J ends lost 6 bases and 8 bases respectively, with 20 bases between them. CDR1 and CDR2 from the germline V gene are LNHDA and SQIVND (reference sequence). CDR3 amino acids: CASSLLGRAGYSPLHF. Here the CDR3 DNA reads TGTGCCAGTAGCCTTTTGGGCCGGGCCGGATATTCACCCCTCCACTTT.

This clonotype was picked up one time. The chain combines TRBV4-3 with TRBJ2-4, with unresolved D. Germline V gene sequence: CDR1 LGHNA, CDR2 YSLEER. The CDR3 consists of 15 residues. Trimming pared 0 bases from V and 6 bases from J, leaving 12 bases between. CDR3 in DNA: TGCGCCAGCAGCCAAGATCAGCTTCTCAGAAACATTCAGTACTTC. Amino acids: CASSQDQLLRNIQYF.

This chain links TRBV5-1 with TRBJ2-7; no definite D call. Looked up from germline, CDR1 is SGHRS and CDR2 is YFSETQ. The CDR3 spans 14 residues. Trimming removed 0 bases at V and 6 bases at J, with 13 bases between. The CDR3 DNA sequence: TGCGCCAGCAGCTTGGCCCCCGCCTGGGGCGAGCAGTACTTC. Its translation: CASSLAPAWGEQYF. Using reference TRBV5-1 and TRBJ2-7 for the parts outside the CDR3, the full variable domain is KAGVTQTPRYLIKTRGQQVTLSCSPISGHRSVSWYQQTPGQGLQFLFEYFSETQRNKGNFPGRFSGRQFSNSRSEMNVSTLELGDSALYLCASSLAPAWGEQYFGPGTRLTVT.

The J gene is TRBJ1-5, the V gene TRBV4-1, with a possible D match to TRBD1 (6 bases). Germline CDR1 MGHRA, CDR2 YSYEKL. The CDR3 sequence is 18 residues long. The V end lost 1 base, the J end lost 0 bases, and 16 bases lay between the germline ends. The CDR3 reads CASSQVPGGALSNQPQHF. CDR3 DNA: TGCGCCAGCAGCCAAGTCCCCGGGGGGGCCCTTAGCAATCAGCCCCAGCATTTT.

V gene TRBV7-3 combines with J gene TRBJ1-2, with D possibly TRBD1 on 6 matching bases. Germline CDR1 reads SGHTA; CDR2 reads FQGTGA. CDR3 size: 17 residues. Trimming cost V 2 bases and J 8 bases, with 24 bases left between them. The CDR3 region is CASSLPSPVSGHRGYTF. CDR3 DNA sequence: TGTGCCAGCAGCTTACCCTCACCCGTTTCGGGACATCGGGGCTACACCTTC.

This chain joins TRBV12-3 or TRBV12-4 and TRBJ2-3; no clear D gene. V lost 7 bases, J lost 0 bases, and 11 bases lay in between. CDR3 length: 14 residues. The CDR3 region has the DNA TGTGCCAGCACGGACCGGATGAGCACAGATACGCAGTATTTT. Protein product: CASTDRMSTDTQYF.

J is TRBJ2-2 and V is TRBV7-2; D is tentatively TRBD1 or TRBD2 (5 bases each). This CDR3 spans 16 amino acids. Germline loops: CDR1 SGHTA, CDR2 FQGNSA. Deletions cut 5 bases from V and 1 base from J, with 14 bases between. CDR3 region: CASSPRGELNTGELFF. Here the CDR3 DNA reads TGTGCCAGCAGCCCCAGAGGGGAGCTGAACACCGGGGAGCTGTTTTTT.

The rearrangement uses TRBV9 and TRBJ2-7; D is undetermined. This CDR3 contains 16 residues. CDR1 SGDLS and CDR2 YYNGEE come from the germline V gene. Between the trimmed V and J ends, which lost 3 bases and 0 bases, there was a span of 16 bases. The CDR3 bases are TGTGCCAGCAGCGAGTCGGCCCTTCCTACCTCCTACGAGCAGTACTTC. As protein: CASSESALPTSYEQYF.

The V and J genes are TRBV6-5 and TRBJ2-7; no clear D. The germline gives CDR1 MNHEY, CDR2 SVGAGI. The CDR3 length is 12 residues. V was pared by 0 bases and J by 8 bases, with 8 bases between. As DNA, the CDR3 is TGTGCCAGCAGTTACTCGAGAAATAAGCAGTACTTC. This codes for CASSYSRNKQYF.

This clonotype showed up just once. The CDR3 coding sequence is TGTGCCAGCAGTGACCCTAGGACAGGAGAGAACACCGGGGAGCTGTTTTTT. This codes for CASSDPRTGENTGELFF. V is TRBV2 and J is TRBJ2-2; 7 nucleotides align to TRBD1. CDR3 length: 17 residues. V lost 3 bases to trimming and J lost 1 base; unmatched junction nucleotides: 8. From germline, CDR1 is SNHLY and CDR2 FYNNEI.